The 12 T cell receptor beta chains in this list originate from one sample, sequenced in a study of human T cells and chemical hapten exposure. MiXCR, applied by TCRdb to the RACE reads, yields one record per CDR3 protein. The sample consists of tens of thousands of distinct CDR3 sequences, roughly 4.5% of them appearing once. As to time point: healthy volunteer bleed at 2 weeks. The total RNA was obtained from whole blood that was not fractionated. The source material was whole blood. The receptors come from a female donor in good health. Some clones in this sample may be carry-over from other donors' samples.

CDR3 coding DNA: TGTGCCAGCAGCTTAGGGCTACCTAGAACGTACACAGATACGCAGTATTTT. It codes for CASSLGLPRTYTDTQYF. V is TRBV7-2 and J is TRBJ2-3; D not certain. The CDR3 length is 17 residues. V was shortened by 1 base and J by 2 bases, with 16 bases between the two germline ends. Germline assignment: CDR1 SGHTA and CDR2 FQGNSA.

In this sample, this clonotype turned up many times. The CDR3 loop is CASSQGGTGSGYTF. The CDR3 DNA reads as TGTGCCAGCAGCCAAGGAGGGACAGGGTCTGGCTACACCTTC. The V and J genes are TRBV3-1 and TRBJ1-2; 9 bases agree with TRBD1. Germline values: CDR1 LGHDT, CDR2 YNNKEL (reference sequence). The CDR3 has 14 residues. V dropped 1 base and J dropped 7; count of bases not matched to a gene: 4.

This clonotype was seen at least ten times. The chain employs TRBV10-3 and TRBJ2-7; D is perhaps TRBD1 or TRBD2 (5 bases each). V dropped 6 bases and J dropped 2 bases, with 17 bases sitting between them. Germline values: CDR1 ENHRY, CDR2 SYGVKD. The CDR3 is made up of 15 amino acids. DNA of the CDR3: TGTGCCATCAGGCCCGGGGACGGCCGGGCCTACGAGCAGTACTTC. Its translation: CAIRPGDGRAYEQYF.

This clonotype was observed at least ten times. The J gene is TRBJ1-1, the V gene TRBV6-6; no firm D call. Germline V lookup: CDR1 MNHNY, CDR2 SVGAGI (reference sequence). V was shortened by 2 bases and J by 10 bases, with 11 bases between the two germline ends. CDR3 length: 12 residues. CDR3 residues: CASSYAPLGAFF. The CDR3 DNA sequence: TGTGCCAGCAGTTACGCCCCTTTGGGAGCTTTCTTT.

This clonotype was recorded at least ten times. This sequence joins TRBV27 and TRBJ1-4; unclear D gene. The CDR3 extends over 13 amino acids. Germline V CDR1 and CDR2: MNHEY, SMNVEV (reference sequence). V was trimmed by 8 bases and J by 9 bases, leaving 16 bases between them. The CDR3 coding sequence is TGTGCCAGCGGGAGGTGGGATCCAAAAAAACTGTTTTTT. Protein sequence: CASGRWDPKKLFF. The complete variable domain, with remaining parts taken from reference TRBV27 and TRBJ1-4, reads EAQVTQNPRYLITVTGKKLTVTCSQNMNHEYMSWYRQDPGLGLRQIYYSMNVEVTDKGDVPEGYKVSRKEKRNFPLILESPSPNQTSLYFCASGRWDPKKLFFGSGTQLSVL.

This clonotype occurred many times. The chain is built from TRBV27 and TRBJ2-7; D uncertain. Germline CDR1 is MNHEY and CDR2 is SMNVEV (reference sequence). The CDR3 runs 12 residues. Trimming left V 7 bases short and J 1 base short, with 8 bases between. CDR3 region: CASTRESYEQYF. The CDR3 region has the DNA TGTGCCAGCACCAGAGAGTCCTACGAGCAGTACTTC.

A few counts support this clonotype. Here the CDR3 DNA reads TGTGCCAGTAGTAGCGGGATAAAAGAGACCCAGTACTTC. It is translated as CASSSGIKETQYF. V gene TRBV19 combines with J gene TRBJ2-5; possible D gene TRBD2, 6 bases. Germline V gene lookup returns CDR1 LNHDA and CDR2 SQIVND (reference sequence). The CDR3 is 13 amino acids. Trimming left V 4 bases short and J 3 bases short, with 9 bases between.

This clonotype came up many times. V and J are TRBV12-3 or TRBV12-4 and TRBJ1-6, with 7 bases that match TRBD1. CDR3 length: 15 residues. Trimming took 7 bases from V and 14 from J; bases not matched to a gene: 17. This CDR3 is CASTKGQLAMGALHF. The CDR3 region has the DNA TGTGCCAGCACCAAGGGACAGCTCGCGATGGGGGCCCTCCACTTT.

The CDR3 region is CASSLGDGTHRSPLHF. DNA for the CDR3: TGTGCCAGCAGCTTAGGTGATGGGACCCACCGTTCACCCCTCCACTTT. V and J are TRBV7-3 and TRBJ1-6, with D possibly matching TRBD1 (5 bases). Between the trimmed V and J ends, which lost 2 bases and 9 bases, there was a span of 17 bases. The CDR3 has 16 residues. From germline, CDR1 is SGHTA and CDR2 FQGTGA.

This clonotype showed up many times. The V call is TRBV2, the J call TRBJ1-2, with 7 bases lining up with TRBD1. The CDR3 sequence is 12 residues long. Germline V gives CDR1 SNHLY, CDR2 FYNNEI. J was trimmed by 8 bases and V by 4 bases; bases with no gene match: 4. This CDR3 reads CASSGTGVGYTF. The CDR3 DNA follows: TGTGCCAGCAGTGGAACAGGGGTCGGCTACACCTTC.

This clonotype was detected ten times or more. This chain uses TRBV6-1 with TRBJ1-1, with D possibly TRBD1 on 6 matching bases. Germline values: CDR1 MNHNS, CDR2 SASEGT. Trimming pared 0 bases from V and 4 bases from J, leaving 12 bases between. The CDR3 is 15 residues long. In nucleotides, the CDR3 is TGTGCCAGCAGTGAAGCTAGGACAGCGACCACTGAAGCTTTCTTT. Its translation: CASSEARTATTEAFF.

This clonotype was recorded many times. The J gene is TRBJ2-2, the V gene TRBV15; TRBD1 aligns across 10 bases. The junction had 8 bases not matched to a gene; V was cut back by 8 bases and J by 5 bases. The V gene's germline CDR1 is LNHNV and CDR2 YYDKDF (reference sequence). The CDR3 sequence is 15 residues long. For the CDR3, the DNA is TGTGCCACCGGAGCCGGGACAGGGGAAACCGGGGAGCTGTTTTTT. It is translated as CATGAGTGETGELFF.